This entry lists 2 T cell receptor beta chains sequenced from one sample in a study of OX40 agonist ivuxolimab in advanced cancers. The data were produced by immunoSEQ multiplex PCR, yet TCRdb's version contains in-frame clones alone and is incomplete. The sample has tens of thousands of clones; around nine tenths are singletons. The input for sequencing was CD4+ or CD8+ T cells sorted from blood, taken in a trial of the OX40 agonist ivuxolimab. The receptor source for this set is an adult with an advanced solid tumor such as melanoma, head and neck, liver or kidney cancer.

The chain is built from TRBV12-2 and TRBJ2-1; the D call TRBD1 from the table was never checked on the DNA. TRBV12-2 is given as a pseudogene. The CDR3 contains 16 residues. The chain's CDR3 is CASRLEGTGLYNEQFF. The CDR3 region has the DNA TGTGCAAGTCGCTTAGAAGGGACAGGGCTTTACAATGAGCAGTTCTTC.

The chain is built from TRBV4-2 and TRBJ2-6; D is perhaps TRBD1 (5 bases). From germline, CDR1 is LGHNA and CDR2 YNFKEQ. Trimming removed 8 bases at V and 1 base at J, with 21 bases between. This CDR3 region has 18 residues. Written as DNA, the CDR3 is TGTGCCAGCGAGTCCAGGGCTAGGAAGTCTTCTGGGGCCAACGTCCTGACTTTC. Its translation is CASESRARKSSGANVLTF.